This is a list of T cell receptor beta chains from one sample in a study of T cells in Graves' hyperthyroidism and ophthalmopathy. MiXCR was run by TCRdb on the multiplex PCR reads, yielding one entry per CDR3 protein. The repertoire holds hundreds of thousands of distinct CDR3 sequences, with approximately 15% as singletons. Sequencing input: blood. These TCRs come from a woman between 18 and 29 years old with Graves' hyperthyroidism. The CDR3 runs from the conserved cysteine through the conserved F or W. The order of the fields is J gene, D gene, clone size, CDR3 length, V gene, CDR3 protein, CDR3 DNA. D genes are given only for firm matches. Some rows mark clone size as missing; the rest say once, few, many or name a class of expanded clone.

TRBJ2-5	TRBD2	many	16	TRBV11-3	CASSPPTSGRVKTQYF	TGTGCCAGCAGCCCACCGACTAGCGGGAGGGTAAAGACCCAGTACTTC
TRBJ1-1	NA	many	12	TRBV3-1	CASSQLQREAFF	TGTGCCAGCAGCCAACTTCAGCGCGAAGCTTTCTTT
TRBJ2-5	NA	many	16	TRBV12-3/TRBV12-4	CASSPGLGRGEETQYF	TGTGCCAGCAGTCCAGGACTGGGGCGGGGTGAAGAGACCCAGTACTTC
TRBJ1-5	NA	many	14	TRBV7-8	CASSLESQGQPQHF	TGTGCCAGCAGCTTAGAGTCTCAAGGTCAGCCCCAGCATTTT
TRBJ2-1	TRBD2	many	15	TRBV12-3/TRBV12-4	CASSPSGNPYNEQFF	TGTGCCAGCAGCCCTAGCGGGAACCCCTACAATGAGCAGTTCTTC
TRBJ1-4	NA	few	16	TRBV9	CASSVGIGQSNEKLFF	TGTGCCAGCAGCGTAGGGATTGGGCAGTCTAATGAAAAACTGTTTTTT
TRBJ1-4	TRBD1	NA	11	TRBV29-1	CNVGDSLKLFF	TGCAACGTTGGGGACAGTTTAAAACTGTTTTTT
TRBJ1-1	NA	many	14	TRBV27	CASAIRAGNTEAFF	TGTGCCAGCGCCATTAGGGCGGGGAACACTGAAGCTTTCTTT
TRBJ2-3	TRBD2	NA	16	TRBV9	CASSPKGGRATDTQYF	TGTGCCAGCAGCCCCAAAGGCGGGAGGGCCACAGATACGCAGTATTTT
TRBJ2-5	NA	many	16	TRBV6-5	CASSYVMGEVEETQYF	TGTGCCAGCAGTTACGTAATGGGGGAGGTCGAAGAGACCCAGTACTTC
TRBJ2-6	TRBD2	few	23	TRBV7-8	CASSSPWGLGGTSGRIGANVLTF	TGTGCCAGCAGCTCCCCCTGGGGTCTAGGGGGGACTAGCGGGAGAATTGGGGCCAACGTCCTGACTTTC
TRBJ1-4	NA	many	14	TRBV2	CASSEAGANEKLFF	TGTGCCAGCAGTGAGGCAGGGGCTAATGAAAAACTGTTTTTT
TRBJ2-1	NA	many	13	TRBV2	CASRGGARNEQFF	TGTGCCAGCAGGGGCGGTGCACGAAATGAGCAGTTCTTC
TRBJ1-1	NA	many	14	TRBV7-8	CASSLAHMNTEAFF	TGTGCCAGCAGCTTAGCACACATGAACACTGAAGCTTTCTTT
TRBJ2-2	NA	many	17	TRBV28	CASKRTVARRDGGELFF	TGTGCCAGCAAACGGACAGTCGCTAGGAGGGATGGCGGGGAGCTGTTTTTT
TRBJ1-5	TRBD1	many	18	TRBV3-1	CASSPNLIWDRHNQPQHF	TGTGCCAGCAGTCCCAATCTTATTTGGGACAGACACAATCAGCCCCAGCATTTT
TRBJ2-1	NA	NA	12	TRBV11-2	CASSPLLGEQFF	TGTGCCAGCAGCCCTCTACTGGGGGAGCAGTTCTTC
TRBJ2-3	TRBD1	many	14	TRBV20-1	CSAGRTGRGDTQYF	TGCAGTGCTGGACGGACAGGACGAGGGGATACGCAGTATTTT
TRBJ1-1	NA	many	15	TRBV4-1	CASSQMGARGTEAFF	TGCGCCAGCAGCCAAATGGGGGCTAGGGGCACTGAAGCTTTCTTT
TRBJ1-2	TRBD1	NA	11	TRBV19	CARGQFYGYTF	TGTGCCAGGGGACAGTTCTATGGCTACACCTTC
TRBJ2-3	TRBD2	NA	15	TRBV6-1	CASTKGLAGSDTQYF	TGTGCCAGCACCAAGGGACTAGCGGGATCAGATACGCAGTATTTT
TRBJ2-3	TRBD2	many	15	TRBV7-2	CASSFTLAGDSPKYF	TGTGCCAGCAGCTTCACACTAGCGGGAGATTCGCCCAAGTATTTT
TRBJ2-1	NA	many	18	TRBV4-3	CASSQGRRVRAIYNEQFF	TGCGCCAGCAGCCAAGGTCGGAGAGTCAGGGCGATATACAATGAGCAGTTCTTC
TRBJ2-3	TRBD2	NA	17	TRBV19	CASSIVGLAGGSDTQYF	TGTGCCAGTAGTATAGTAGGACTAGCGGGAGGCTCAGATACGCAGTATTTT
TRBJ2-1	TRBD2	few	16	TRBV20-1	CSARDHSGSLGHEQFF	TGCAGTGCTAGAGACCATAGCGGGAGCCTCGGGCATGAGCAGTTCTTC
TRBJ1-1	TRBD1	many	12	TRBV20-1	CSGARGSTEAFF	TGCAGTGGAGCCAGGGGGAGCACTGAAGCTTTCTTT
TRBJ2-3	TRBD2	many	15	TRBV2	CASSGRTSRTDTQYF	TGTGCCAGCAGTGGGAGGACTAGCAGAACAGATACGCAGTATTTT
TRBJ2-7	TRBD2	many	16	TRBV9	CASSPRLAGGVYEQYF	TGTGCCAGCAGCCCCAGACTAGCGGGAGGGGTCTACGAGCAGTACTTC
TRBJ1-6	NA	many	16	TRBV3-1	CASSQGQGAMASPLHF	TGTGCCAGCAGCCAAGGTCAGGGTGCGATGGCGTCACCCCTCCACTTT
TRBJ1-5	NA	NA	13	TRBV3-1	CASSHGSFKAQHF	TGTGCCAGCAGCCATGGCAGTTTTAAAGCCCAGCATTTT